This T cell receptor (beta chain) was identified during a study of T cells in women clearing cervical HPV infection. As concerns this clone: With the read ending 3 residues before the CDR3 end, the germline J gene is used to fill in that end. Other nucleotide sequences in the sample specify the same CDR3.

Libraries were prepared by immunoSEQ multiplex PCR; TCRdb keeps only in-frame clonotypes and omits some of them. The specimen's table records more than 20,000 clones. This CDR3 spans 16 amino acids. From germline, CDR1 is LNHDA and CDR2 SQIVND (reference sequence). Trimming took 1 base from V and 2 from J, leaving 14 bases between them. This chain connects TRBV19 to TRBJ1-2; tentatively, D is TRBD1 (6 bases). The sample taken for sequencing was blood buffy coat. The TCR comes from a woman aged 18 to 75 with a cervical HPV16 infection that either progressed to CIN3+ or cleared (not recorded which). CDR3 sequence reads: CASSIVYRAANYGYTF. The sequenced part of the CDR3 DNA is TGTGCCAGTAGTATAGTTTACAGGGCGGCGAACTATGGC. The full variable domain, its missing parts supplied by reference TRBV19 and TRBJ1-2, is DGGITQSPKYLFRKEGQNVTLSCEQNLNHDAMYWYRQDPGQGLRLIYYSQIVNDFQKGDIAEGYSVSREKKESFPLTVTSAQKNPTAFYLCASSIVYRAANYGYTFGSGTRLTVV.